A selection of T cell receptor beta chains follows, all from one sample in a study of shared clonotypes between healthy human individuals. The data were produced by immunoSEQ multiplex PCR, yet TCRdb's version contains in-frame clones alone and is incomplete. The sample shows about 1.1 million clones, 60% to 80% of them seen only once. Sequenced input: memory CD4+ T cells from PBMCs. The receptors derive from a man aged 18-30 years in good health. Some clones in this sample may be carry-over from other donors' samples. CDR3s include the opening cysteine and the closing phenylalanine or tryptophan. The order of the fields is J gene, clone size, V gene, D gene, CDR3 DNA, CDR3 protein. D genes are given only for firm matches. The size entry is marked missing in some rows and otherwise reads once, few, many or a size class.

>TRBJ2-7|.|TRBV7-8|.
TGTGCCAGCAGCTTATTACCGGGGGTCTACGAGCAGTACTTC
CASSLLPGVYEQYF
>TRBJ2-1|.|TRBV7-2|TRBD2
TGTGCCAGCAGCTTATTGGGGGGGAGTGGCTACAATGAGCAGTTCTTC
CASSLLGGSGYNEQFF
>TRBJ2-7|once|TRBV6-1|.
TGTGCCAGCAGTGAATTCTACGAGCAGTACTTC
CASSEFYEQYF
>TRBJ1-2|.|TRBV10-3|TRBD1
TGTGCCATCAGTGGCGGGACAGGGTATGGCTACACCTTC
CAISGGTGYGYTF
>TRBJ2-3|.|TRBV18|.
TGTGCCAGCTCACCTACGAAAGATACGCAGTATTTT
CASSPTKDTQYF
>TRBJ2-7|.|TRBV4-1|TRBD1
TGCGCCAGCAGCCGAAATACCGGGACAGGAGACCTCTACGAGCAGTACTTC
CASSRNTGTGDLYEQYF
>TRBJ2-2|.|TRBV7-3|TRBD1
TGTGCCAGCAGCCCTAGGACAGGATTTGCCGGGGAGCTGTTTTTT
CASSPRTGFAGELFF
>TRBJ1-2|.|TRBV28|TRBD1
TGTGCCAGCAGTTTTCTCCTCGGACAGGGGGCGTTGAGCGGCTACACCTTC
CASSFLLGQGALSGYTF
>TRBJ1-2|.|TRBV11-1|.
TGTGCCAGCAGCTTAGAAGGCGTGAGAGGCTACACCTTC
CASSLEGVRGYTF
>TRBJ2-1|few|TRBV6-1|TRBD2
TGTGCCAGCAGGAGACTAGCGATTTACAATGAGCAGTTCTTC
CASRRLAIYNEQFF
>TRBJ2-7|.|TRBV5-1|.
TGCGCCAGCAGCCCTGGGACGGGAACCTACGAGCAGTACTTC
CASSPGTGTYEQYF
>TRBJ2-3|.|TRBV5-1|TRBD1
TGCGCCAGCAGCTCTCAGGGGGCTGGGACAGATACGCAGTATTTT
CASSSQGAGTDTQYF
>TRBJ2-5|.|TRBV5-1|.
TGCGCCAGCAGCTTTCCCCCCGAGACCCAGTACTTC
CASSFPPETQYF
>TRBJ1-4|.|TRBV4-1|.
TGCGCCAGCAGCCAAGCCAGGATTAATGAAAAACTGTTTTTT
CASSQARINEKLFF
>TRBJ2-3|.|TRBV7-6|.
TGTGCCAGCAGCTCCCCCAGCGCAGCAGATACGCAGTATTTT
CASSSPSAADTQYF
>TRBJ2-1|.|TRBV4-1|TRBD2
TGCGCCAGCAGCCAAGAATCGACTAGCGGGAGAAATGAGCAGTTCTTC
CASSQESTSGRNEQFF
>TRBJ1-5|.|TRBV28|.
TGTGCCAGCAGTTTAGTGGACAACCCTAGCAATCAGCCCCAGCATTTT
CASSLVDNPSNQPQHF
>TRBJ2-7|.|TRBV11-2|.
TGTGCCAGCAGCTTAAGGGGCCCGAGGCTCATCCCCTACGAGCAGTACTTC
CASSLRGPRLIPYEQYF
>TRBJ1-1|few|TRBV4-1|.
TGCGCCAGCAGCCAGGGAGAACGGGGCCGAGGGGCTGAAGCTTTCTTT
CASSQGERGRGAEAFF
>TRBJ2-5|once|TRBV29-1|.
TGCAGCGGCTCTCCGGGCCGGCTAGAGACCCAGTACTTC
CSGSPGRLETQYF
>TRBJ1-2|.|TRBV29-1|.
TGCAGCGTTGAAGATCGGCAGGGGCAGGTGGTGGGCTACACCTTC
CSVEDRQGQVVGYTF
>TRBJ2-2|.|TRBV7-2|.
TGTGCCAGCAGCTTAGACATCACCGGGACGCGGGGCGGGGAGCTGTTTTTT
CASSLDITGTRGGELFF
>TRBJ1-2|.|TRBV28|.
TGTGCCAGCAGGGAGGGCTATGGCTACACCTTC
CASREGYGYTF
>TRBJ1-2|.|TRBV29-1|.
TGCAGCGTTGAGGGGTTAGGGGCAGGGAACTATGGCTACACCTTC
CSVEGLGAGNYGYTF
>TRBJ2-1|.|TRBV6-1|TRBD1
TGTGCCAGCAGTGGACCCGGGACAGGGTGGTACAATGAGCAGTTCTTC
CASSGPGTGWYNEQFF
>TRBJ1-3|few|TRBV30|.
TGTGCCTGGGGCCCACAGTCTGGAAACACCATATATTTT
CAWGPQSGNTIYF
>TRBJ2-1|.|TRBV28|TRBD2
TGTGCCAGCAGACCAAGCGGGAGGGTTTACAATGAGCAGTTCTTC
CASRPSGRVYNEQFF